Presented here are 25 T cell receptor beta chains from one specimen sequenced in a study of shared clonotypes between healthy human individuals. The assay was immunoSEQ multiplex PCR, and TCRdb's table has in-frame clones only and misses some. The sample lists about 520,000 clones; 60% to 80% were seen once. The sequenced sample was PBMCs. These receptors originate from a woman between 40 and 50 years old in good health. Some clones in this sample may be carry-over from other donors' samples.

The rearrangement joins TRBV7-2 to TRBJ1-5; D not certain. The V end was cut by 1 base, the J end by 1 base, with 14 bases between. This CDR3 is built from 17 residues. The V gene's germline CDR1 is SGHTA and CDR2 FQGNSA. The CDR3: CASSLGPGRRSNQPQHF. CDR3 coding DNA: TGTGCCAGCAGCTTAGGGCCTGGGCGGAGAAGCAATCAGCCCCAGCATTTT. The full variable domain, completed using reference TRBV7-2 and TRBJ1-5, is GAGVSQSPSNKVTEKGKDVELRCDPISGHTALYWYRQSLGQGLEFLIYFQGNSAPDKSGLPSDRFSAERTGGSVSTLTIQRTQQEDSAVYLCASSLGPGRRSNQPQHFGDGTRLSIL.

The chain uses TRBV7-3 and TRBJ2-3; possible D gene TRBD2, 5 bases. CDR1 SGHTA and CDR2 FQGTGA come from the germline V gene. The V and J ends lost 5 bases and 0 bases respectively, with 12 bases between them. The CDR3 has 15 residues. The CDR3 DNA is TGTGCCAGCAGCCCTAGCCGTCGCAGCACAGATACGCAGTATTTT. It yields the protein CASSPSRRSTDTQYF.

The CDR3 loop is CASSLGVAGADEQFF. The CDR3 DNA sequence: TGTGCCAGCAGCTTAGGGGTAGCGGGAGCCGATGAGCAGTTCTTC. The chain uses TRBV7-6 and TRBJ2-1; 9 bases are a match to TRBD2. Germline CDR1 and CDR2: SGHVS and FNYEAQ. The CDR3 loop spans 15 amino acids. V lost 1 base, J lost 8 bases, and 6 bases stayed unmatched.

The chain is built from TRBV7-9 and TRBJ2-7, with D perhaps TRBD1 (5 bases). V was pared by 4 bases and J by 3 bases, with 10 bases between. Germline V gene lookup returns CDR1 SEHNR and CDR2 FQNEAQ (reference sequence). The CDR3 loop spans 13 amino acids. CDR3 bases: TGTGCCAGCAGCTCGACAGACAGCTACGAGCAGTACTTC. Translated: CASSSTDSYEQYF.

The chain has TRBV28 and TRBJ2-5, with D tentatively TRBD1 or TRBD2 (5 bases each). Trimming removed 6 bases at V and 0 bases at J, with 20 bases between. CDR3 length: 17 amino acids. Germline CDR1 and CDR2: MDHEN and SYDVKM. The CDR3 DNA follows: TGTGCCAGCAGCCCCGGGGCAGGGAGACGTAACCAAGAGACCCAGTACTTC. Its translation is CASSPGAGRRNQETQYF.

The chain carries TRBV11-2 and TRBJ2-7, with D unresolved. The germline gives CDR1 SGHAT, CDR2 FQNNGV. Trimming removed 5 bases from V and 6 bases from J, with 14 bases in between. The CDR3 covers 13 residues. CDR3 protein: CASSPTRWTEQYF. CDR3 coding DNA: TGTGCCAGCAGCCCGACCCGTTGGACCGAGCAGTACTTC.

CDR3 coding DNA: TGTGCCAGCAGCTTGTGGCAGGGGCTCACTGAAGCTTTCTTT. Translation gives CASSLWQGLTEAFF. This chain connects TRBV5-4 to TRBJ1-1, with D tentatively TRBD1 (6 bases). This CDR3 is built from 14 residues. V was pared by 1 base and J by 4 bases, with 11 bases between. Germline CDR1 is SGHNT and CDR2 is YYREEE (reference sequence). The full variable domain, rest sourced from reference TRBV5-4 and TRBJ1-1, is ETGVTQSPTHLIKTRGQQVTLRCSSQSGHNTVSWYQQALGQGPQFIFQYYREEENGRGNFPPRFSGLQFPNYSSELNVNALELDDSALYLCASSLWQGLTEAFFGQGTRLTVV.

A note on this clone: One junction end disagrees with the germline gene, perhaps due to a read error. The same CDR3 can be traced to other DNA sequences in this sample. J is TRBJ1-1 and V is TRBV28; 7 positions agree with TRBD1. This CDR3 spans 16 amino acids. Looked up from germline, CDR1 is MDHEN and CDR2 is SYDVKM. This chain's CDR3 is CASSPPSTGQNTEAFF. DNA of the CDR3: TGTGCCAGCAGTCCGCCCTCGACAGGGCAGAACACTGAAGCTTTTTTT.

V gene TRBV7-2 combines with J gene TRBJ1-5; D unclear. CDR1 and CDR2 (germline): SGHTA, FQGNSA. Trimming took 2 bases from V and 5 from J, leaving 7 bases between them. The CDR3 is made up of 13 amino acids. The CDR3 DNA follows: TGTGCCAGCAGCTTACTAAGGGATCAGCCCCAGCATTTT. Its translation is CASSLLRDQPQHF. The variable domain in full, with the rest retrieved from reference TRBV7-2 and TRBJ1-5, is GAGVSQSPSNKVTEKGKDVELRCDPISGHTALYWYRQSLGQGLEFLIYFQGNSAPDKSGLPSDRFSAERTGGSVSTLTIQRTQQEDSAVYLCASSLLRDQPQHFGDGTRLSIL.

The chain uses TRBV10-3 and TRBJ2-3; 12 nucleotides align to TRBD2. The V and J ends lost 0 bases and 2 bases, in that order; junction bases with no gene match: 6. The CDR3 runs to 18 residues. From germline, CDR1 is ENHRY and CDR2 SYGVKD. The CDR3 DNA reads TGTGCCATCAGTGAGTCGTGGGCTAGCGGGAGGGACACAGATACGCAGTATTTT. Its protein is CAISESWASGRDTDTQYF.

DNA for the CDR3: TGTGCCAGCACATCACAGCGGGGTACCAATCAGCCCCAGCATTTT. Translation: CASTSQRGTNQPQHF. The rearrangement links TRBV6-6 to TRBJ1-5; no reliable D call. The CDR3 contains 15 residues. V was cut by 7 bases and J by 3 bases, with 16 bases left in between. In germline, CDR1 is MNHNY, CDR2 SVGAGI (reference sequence).

V usage is TRBV5-1 and J usage is TRBJ2-7; D might be TRBD1 or TRBD2, each matching 5 bases. Trimming stripped 4 bases from V and 2 bases from J, with 16 bases between. Per the germline V gene, CDR1 is SGHRS and CDR2 is YFSETQ. The CDR3 length is 15 residues. The CDR3 protein is CASSPLGQGPYEQYF. CDR3 DNA sequence: TGCGCCAGCAGCCCTCTGGGGCAGGGACCCTACGAGCAGTACTTC.

The chain links TRBV30 to TRBJ2-7; 9 positions match TRBD2. Trimming at V came to 0 bases and at J to 6 bases, leaving 6 bases not matched to a gene. The CDR3 is 14 amino acids. The V gene's germline CDR1 is GTSNPN and CDR2 SVGIG (reference sequence). The CDR3: CAWSVGLATVEQYF. CDR3 DNA: TGTGCCTGGAGTGTTGGACTAGCGACAGTCGAGCAGTACTTC.

V and J are TRBV6-1 and TRBJ2-1, with a weak D call TRBD2 (6 bases). V was cut by 6 bases and J by 7 bases, with 13 bases left in between. Germline lookup yields CDR1 MNHNS and CDR2 SASEGT. The CDR3 consists of 13 residues. The CDR3 DNA reads as TGTGCCAGCAGGGCCACCGGGACTAATGAGCAGTTCTTC. Translating it yields CASRATGTNEQFF.

The rearrangement joins TRBV10-3 to TRBJ2-6, with D maybe TRBD2 (6 bases). Trimming cost V 2 bases and J 3 bases, with 11 bases left between them. The CDR3 loop spans 16 amino acids. From germline, CDR1 is ENHRY and CDR2 SYGVKD. The CDR3 protein is CAISERPGDGANVLTF. DNA for the CDR3: TGTGCCATCAGTGAGAGGCCGGGGGATGGGGCCAACGTCCTGACTTTC.

The V and J genes are TRBV14 and TRBJ2-2; D might be TRBD1 (7 bases). Germline CDR1 and CDR2: SGHDN and FVKESK. V was clipped by 3 bases and J by 6 bases, with 11 bases between them. The CDR3 has 14 residues. The CDR3 loop is CASSHRRGAGELFF. CDR3 nucleotide sequence: TGTGCCAGCAGCCATCGCAGGGGGGCCGGGGAGCTGTTTTTT.

The chain employs TRBV5-1 and TRBJ2-1; 13 positions agree with TRBD2. The CDR3 is made up of 15 amino acids. J lost 6 bases, V lost 1 base, and 1 base had no gene match. The germline V gene has CDR1 SGHRS and CDR2 YFSETQ. CDR3 sequence: CASSLRTSGSNEQFF. CDR3 nucleotides: TGCGCCAGCAGCTTGCGGACTAGCGGGAGCAATGAGCAGTTCTTC.

The CDR3, as DNA: TGCGCCAGCAAGGAAGACTCCTACGAGCAGTACTTC. Amino acid sequence: CASKEDSYEQYF. The genes are TRBV5-1 and TRBJ2-7; no firm D call. This CDR3 spans 12 amino acids. Trimming removed 6 bases from V and 0 bases from J, with 7 bases in between. Germline CDR1 SGHRS, CDR2 YFSETQ.

This clone was found a few times. Other DNA sequences of this sample code for an identical CDR3. The chain combines TRBV14 with TRBJ2-7, with D hard to call. Germline assignment: CDR1 SGHDN and CDR2 FVKESK. CDR3 length equals 13 residues. The ends were cut back, 3 bases at V and 1 base at J, with 7 bases in the middle. CDR3 nucleotide sequence: TGTGCCAGCAGCCAGGGGAATTCCTACGAGCAGTACTTC. This codes for CASSQGNSYEQYF.

CDR3 in DNA: TGCGCCAGCAGCTTGGGGGGACTAATGAACACCGGGGAGCTGTTTTTT. Its protein is CASSLGGLMNTGELFF. The rearrangement joins TRBV5-1 to TRBJ2-2, with 7 bases lining up with TRBD2. CDR1 and CDR2 from the germline V gene are SGHRS and YFSETQ. V gave up 0 bases and J gave up 1 base; unmatched junction bases: 3. The length of the CDR3 is 16 residues. The variable domain in full, with the rest retrieved from reference TRBV5-1 and TRBJ2-2, is KAGVTQTPRYLIKTRGQQVTLSCSPISGHRSVSWYQQTPGQGLQFLFEYFSETQRNKGNFPGRFSGRQFSNSRSEMNVSTLELGDSALYLCASSLGGLMNTGELFFGEGSRLTVL.

This sequence joins TRBV6-6 and TRBJ1-1; D uncertain. This CDR3 is built from 15 residues. CDR1 is MNHNY and CDR2 is SVGAGI in the germline V gene (reference sequence). V lost 6 bases to trimming and J lost 0 bases, with 14 bases between them. CDR3 sequence: CASSRREILNTEAFF. The CDR3 DNA is TGTGCCAGCAGCCGCCGGGAAATACTGAACACTGAAGCTTTCTTT.

On this clone itself: A much bigger clone sits one base away, suggesting this may be a read error. The chain links TRBV19 to TRBJ2-3; TRBD2 matches at 10 bases. Germline values: CDR1 LNHDA, CDR2 SQIVND (reference sequence). CDR3 length: 14 amino acids. V trimming: 6 bases; J trimming: 2 bases; junction bases outside the gene matches: 2. The CDR3 sequence: CASRGTSDTDTQYF. Here the CDR3 DNA reads TGTGCCAGTAGGGGGACTAGCGACACAGATACGCAGTATTTT.

Remarks on this clone: The junction departs from germline at one end; a sequencing error may be responsible. The J gene is TRBJ1-2, the V gene TRBV4-1; 7 bases fit TRBD1. This CDR3 has 16 amino acids. CDR1 MGHRA and CDR2 YSYEKL come from the germline V gene. CDR3 loop: CVSSQDETGLLYGYTF. CDR3 bases: TGCGTCAGCAGCCAAGACGAGACAGGGCTTCTCTATGGCTACACCTTC.

This chain links TRBV5-1 with TRBJ2-1; TRBD2 aligns across 10 bases. This CDR3 has 16 residues. V shed 0 bases and J 8 bases; nucleotides not matched to a gene: 8. Germline CDR1 is SGHRS and CDR2 is YFSETQ. The CDR3 region is CASSLDVLAGVDEQFF. The DNA of the CDR3 is TGCGCCAGCAGCTTGGATGTCCTAGCGGGAGTGGATGAGCAGTTCTTC.

On this clone: A read error may be the cause here, since a much bigger clone is one base away. The chain uses TRBV2 and TRBJ2-2, with 10 bases that match TRBD1. Germline lookup yields CDR1 SNHLY and CDR2 FYNNEI. The CDR3 sequence is 17 residues long. CDR3 sequence: CASSEEGTGANTGKLFF. CDR3 bases: TGTGCCAGCAGTGAAGAGGGGACAGGGGCGAACACCGGGAAGCTGTTTTTT. Combining the CDR3 with reference TRBV2 and TRBJ2-2 gives the whole variable domain EPEVTQTPSHQVTQMGQEVILRCVPISNHLYFYWYRQILGQKVEFLVSFYNNEISEKSEIFDDQFSVERPDGSNFTLKIRSTKLEDSAMYFCASSEEGTGANTGKLFFGEGSRLTVL.